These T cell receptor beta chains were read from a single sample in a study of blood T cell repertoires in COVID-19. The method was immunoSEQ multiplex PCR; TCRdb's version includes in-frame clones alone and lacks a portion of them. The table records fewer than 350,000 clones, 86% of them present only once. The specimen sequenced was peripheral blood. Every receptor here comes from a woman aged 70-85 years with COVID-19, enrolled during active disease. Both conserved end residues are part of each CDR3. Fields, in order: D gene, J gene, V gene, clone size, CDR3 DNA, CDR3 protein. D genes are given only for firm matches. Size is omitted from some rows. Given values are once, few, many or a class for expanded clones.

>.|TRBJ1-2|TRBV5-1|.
TGCGCCAGCAGCTTACAGGACATCAAGGGCTACACCTTC
CASSLQDIKGYTF
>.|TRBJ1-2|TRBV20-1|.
TGCAGTGCTAACAGGGATGGCTACACCTTC
CSANRDGYTF
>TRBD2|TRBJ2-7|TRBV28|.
TGTGCCAGCTTCCCCCTATTCGAGCGGGGCCAATCCGCCTACGAGCAGTACTTC
CASFPLFERGQSAYEQYF
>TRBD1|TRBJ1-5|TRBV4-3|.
TGCGCCAGCAGCCAAGGAGTGACAGGGATTCAGCCCCAGCATTTT
CASSQGVTGIQPQHF
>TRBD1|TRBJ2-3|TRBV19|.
TGTGCCAGTAGTATCGGACAGGGCACAGATACGCAGTATTTT
CASSIGQGTDTQYF
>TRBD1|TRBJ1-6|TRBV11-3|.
TGTGCCAGCAGCCGTGACAGGGAGACACCCCTCCACTTT
CASSRDRETPLHF
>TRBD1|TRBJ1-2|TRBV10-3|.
TGTGCCATCAGTGAGTCGGACAGGGGCTATGGCTACACCTTC
CAISESDRGYGYTF
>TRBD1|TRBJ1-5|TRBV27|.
TGTGCCAGCAGTATGGGACAGGGGGGCAATCAGCCCCAGCATTTT
CASSMGQGGNQPQHF
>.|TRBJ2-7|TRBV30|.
TGTGCCTGGACTACCCAGACAGGCTACGAGCAGTACTTC
CAWTTQTGYEQYF
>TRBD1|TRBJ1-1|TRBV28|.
TGTGCCAGCAGTGTCGGTTGGGGTGAGACAGGGCATGAAGCTTTCTTT
CASSVGWGETGHEAFF
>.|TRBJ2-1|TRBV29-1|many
TGCAGCGGAAGAGTTGATGAGCAGTTCTTC
CSGRVDEQFF
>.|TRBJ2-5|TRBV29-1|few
TGCAGCGTTGACCTCGCCGCGGAGACCCAGTACTTC
CSVDLAAETQYF
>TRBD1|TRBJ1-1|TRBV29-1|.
TGCAGCGTTTGGGACAGGGGGCGGGACACTGAAGCTTTCTTT
CSVWDRGRDTEAFF
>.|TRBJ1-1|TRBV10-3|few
TGTGCCATCAGTGAGGGGGCAGGAGCTTTCTTT
CAISEGAGAFF
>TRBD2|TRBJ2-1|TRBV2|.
TGTGCCAGCAATTCACGCGGGGGAGCTTACAATGAGCAGTTCTTC
CASNSRGGAYNEQFF
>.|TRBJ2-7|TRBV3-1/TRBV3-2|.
TGTGCCAGCAGCCGGGCGGGGGCCCTCTACGAGCAGTACTTC
CASSRAGALYEQYF
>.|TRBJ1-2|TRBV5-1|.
TGCGCCAGCAGCTTGGAGGCTGGGGCCAACTATGGCTACACCTTC
CASSLEAGANYGYTF
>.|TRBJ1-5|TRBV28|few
TGTGCCAGCAGTTTGGCAGGTAGCAATCAGCCCCAGCATTTT
CASSLAGSNQPQHF
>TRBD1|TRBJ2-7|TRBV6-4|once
TGTGCCAGCAGCGCTCAAACAGGGGGCCCTTACGAGCAGTACTTC
CASSAQTGGPYEQYF
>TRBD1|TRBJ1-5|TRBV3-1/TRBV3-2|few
TGTGCCAGCAGCCAAGCTGGAACAGGGGGCGGTCAGCCCCAGCATTTT
CASSQAGTGGGQPQHF
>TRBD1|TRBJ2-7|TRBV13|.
TGTGCCAGCAGCTTAAGCGACAGGACAGGGGGCAACTACGAGCAGTACTTC
CASSLSDRTGGNYEQYF
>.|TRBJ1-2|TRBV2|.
TGTGCCAGCAGGGAACAGGAGGACTATGGCTACACCTTC
CASREQEDYGYTF
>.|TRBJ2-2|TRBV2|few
TGTGCCAGCAGTGGTTCAACAGGGAGAACCGGGGAGCTGTTTTTT
CASSGSTGRTGELFF
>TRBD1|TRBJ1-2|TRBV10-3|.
TGTGCCATCAGTGAGCGACAGGGGTATGGCTACACCTTC
CAISERQGYGYTF
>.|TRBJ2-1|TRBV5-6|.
TGTGCCAGCAGCACTTACGGGGGCTACAATGAGCAGTTCTTC
CASSTYGGYNEQFF
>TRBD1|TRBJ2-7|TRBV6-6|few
TGTGCCAGCAGAAAGGGAACAGGGGCCTACGAGCAGTACTTC
CASRKGTGAYEQYF
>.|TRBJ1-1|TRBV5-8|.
TGTGCCAGCCTCTTGACAGGAAACACTGAAGCTTTCTTT
CASLLTGNTEAFF
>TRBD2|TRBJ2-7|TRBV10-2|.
TGCGCCAGCAGTCTGGTTCTAGCGGGGGGACATCGAATCAAGGAGCAGTACTTC
CASSLVLAGGHRIKEQYF
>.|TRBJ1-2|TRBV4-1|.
TGCGCCAGCAGCCAAGATGGTATGGCCTATGGCTACACCTTC
CASSQDGMAYGYTF
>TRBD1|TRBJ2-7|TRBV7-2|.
TGTGCCAGCAGCACTAGGACAGGGGCAAACTACGAGCAGTACTTC
CASSTRTGANYEQYF
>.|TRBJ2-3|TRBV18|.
TGTGCCAGCTCGGATCTAGGCCTCACAGATACGCAGTATTTT
CASSDLGLTDTQYF
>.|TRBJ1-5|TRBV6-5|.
TGTGCCAGCCGGGTCCTGAATCAGCCCCAGCATTTT
CASRVLNQPQHF
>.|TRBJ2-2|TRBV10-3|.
TGTGCCATCAGTGACTGGACAGAATCCACCGGGGAGCTGTTTTTT
CAISDWTESTGELFF
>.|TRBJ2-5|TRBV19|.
TGTGCCAGTAGTATCAACAGACAACAAGAGACCCAGTACTTC
CASSINRQQETQYF
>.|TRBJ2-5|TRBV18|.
TGTGCCAGCTCACCACTACAGTACCAAGAGACCCAGTACTTC
CASSPLQYQETQYF
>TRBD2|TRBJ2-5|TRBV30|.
TGTGCCTCAACTAACGTACAGCGGGGGGACAAAGAGACCCAGTACTTC
CASTNVQRGDKETQYF
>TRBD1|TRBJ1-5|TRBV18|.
TGTGCCAGCTCGCCAGGGACAGGGTCACGCAATCAGCCCCAGCATTTT
CASSPGTGSRNQPQHF
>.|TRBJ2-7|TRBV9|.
TGTGCCAGCAGCGTAGCAGGGATCCCCTACGAGCAGTACTTC
CASSVAGIPYEQYF